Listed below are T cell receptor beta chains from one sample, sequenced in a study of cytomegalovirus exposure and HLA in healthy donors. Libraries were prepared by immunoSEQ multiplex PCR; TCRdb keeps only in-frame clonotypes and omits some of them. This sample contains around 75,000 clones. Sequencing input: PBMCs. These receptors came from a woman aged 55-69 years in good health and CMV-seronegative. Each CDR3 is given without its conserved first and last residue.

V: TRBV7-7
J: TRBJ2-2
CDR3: ASSIDSTGELF

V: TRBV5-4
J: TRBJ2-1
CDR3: ASSPSGISYNEQF

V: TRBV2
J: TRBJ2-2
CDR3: ASSEGTITTGELF

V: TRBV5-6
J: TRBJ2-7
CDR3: ASSLDNYRGSSGYEQY

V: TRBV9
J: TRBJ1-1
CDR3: ASSVGQSLTEAF

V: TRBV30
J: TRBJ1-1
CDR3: AWSALRTGEAF

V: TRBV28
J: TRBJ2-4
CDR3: ASSSHSKNIQY

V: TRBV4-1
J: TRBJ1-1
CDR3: ASSQDVRTEAF

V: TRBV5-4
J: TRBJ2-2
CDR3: ASSLDRAFDTGELF

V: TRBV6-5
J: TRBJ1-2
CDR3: ASRQGRRDYGYT

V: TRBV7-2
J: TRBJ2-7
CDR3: ASSLEGGRYEQY

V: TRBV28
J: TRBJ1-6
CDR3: ASSTPGRTGGGYNSPLH

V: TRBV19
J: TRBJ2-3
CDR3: ASSTDGDTQY

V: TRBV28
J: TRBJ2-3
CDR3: ASSYVGAGGSDTQY

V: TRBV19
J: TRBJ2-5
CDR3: ASSMTLGETQY